This T cell receptor (beta chain) was recovered during a study of cytomegalovirus exposure and HLA in healthy donors. Regarding the study as a whole: In vitro experiments confirmed that a few CMV-associated chains were specific for CMV antigens. Rarity held for most TCR sequences, but there were some public TCRs that occurred in many donors. V- and J-gene trimming of TCR beta was linked (in a later analysis) to a missense DCLRE1C variant.

V was clipped by 0 bases and J by 2 bases, with 3 bases between them. In germline, CDR1 is KGHSH, CDR2 LQKENI. The CDR3 is 13 amino acids. Details on this clone: The antigen remains unidentified.

With 60 Vbeta and 13 Jbeta primers, the PCR was carried out. Produced via immunoSEQ multiplex PCR; TCRdb's table is partial and in-frame only. The table lists 220,000 or so clones, about 78% of them singletons. The gene calls are TRBV18 and TRBJ2-3; D is unclear. Material: PBMCs. This receptor was identified in a male donor in good health and CMV-seronegative. CDR3 sequence (DNA): TGTGCCAGCTCACCACCCTCCACAGATACGCAGTATTTT. This translates into CASSPPSTDTQYF.